The rows below give T cell receptor beta chains drawn from one sample of a study of blood T cell repertoires in COVID-19. Sequencing used immunoSEQ multiplex PCR; TCRdb keeps in-frame clones, though not all of them. Of over 130,000 clones listed, about three quarters are singletons. The sequenced material came from peripheral blood. These receptors originate from a man aged 45-60 years with acute or convalescent COVID-19. The CDR3 runs from the conserved cysteine through the conserved F or W. A D gene is named only where the DNA matches it firmly. Clone size is stated in some rows and not others, as once, few, many or a class when expanded.

d_gene	v_gene	j_gene	len	abundance	CDR3nt	CDR3aa
NA	TRBV12-3/TRBV12-4	TRBJ2-3	13	NA	TGTGCCAGCAGGAAACAGGGTACAGATACGCAGTATTTT	CASRKQGTDTQYF
NA	TRBV12-1	TRBJ1-1	15	NA	TGTGCCAGCAGTTTCGACAGGGACCTTTGGACTGAAGCTTTCTTT	CASSFDRDLWTEAFF
TRBD1	TRBV2	TRBJ2-7	14	NA	TGTGCCAGCAATGGACAGGGTCACTCCTACGAGCAGTACTTC	CASNGQGHSYEQYF
NA	TRBV7-8	TRBJ2-3	16	NA	TGTGCCAGCAGCACATGGCGCCAGGCAGGTGCAGATACGCAGTATTTT	CASSTWRQAGADTQYF
NA	TRBV5-1	TRBJ1-2	13	NA	TGCGCCAGCAGCTCACAGGGATACTATGGCTACACCTTC	CASSSQGYYGYTF
NA	TRBV5-4	TRBJ2-3	16	few	TGTGCCAGCAGACCCTATGGACTGCAAAGTGGTGATACGCAGTATTTT	CASRPYGLQSGDTQYF
NA	TRBV3-1/TRBV3-2	TRBJ2-1	14	NA	TGTGCCAGCAAAAATCTAGGTTCCTACAATGAGCAGTTCTTC	CASKNLGSYNEQFF
NA	TRBV7-2	TRBJ2-4	12	NA	TGTGCCAGCAGCTTAGGGGCGAACATTCAGTACTTC	CASSLGANIQYF
TRBD2	TRBV28	TRBJ2-5	18	few	TGTGCCAGCAGTTTAAGAAGGAGTAGCGGGGGGGCCGGAGAGACCCAGTACTTC	CASSLRRSSGGAGETQYF
TRBD2	TRBV11-1	TRBJ2-1	15	NA	TGTGCCAGCAGCCGAGGACTAGCGGGGGCCAATGAGCAGTTCTTC	CASSRGLAGANEQFF
TRBD2	TRBV6-5	TRBJ2-1	14	NA	TGTGCCAGCATTCGCGGGGGAGACTTCAATGAGCAGTTCTTC	CASIRGGDFNEQFF
TRBD2	TRBV5-1	TRBJ2-1	15	NA	TGCGCCAGCGCTCCTCTAGCGGGGGAGGACAATGAGCAGTTCTTC	CASAPLAGEDNEQFF
NA	TRBV7-2	TRBJ1-3	16	NA	TGTGCCAGCAGCTCCGCCCAGATTGGCCTTGGAAACACCATATATTTT	CASSSAQIGLGNTIYF
NA	TRBV4-1	TRBJ1-5	14	NA	TGCGCCAGCAGCCCTACAGGGTCAAATCAGCCCCAGCATTTT	CASSPTGSNQPQHF
NA	TRBV9	TRBJ1-2	11	NA	TGTGCCAGCAGCCTACAGGGTGGCTACACCTTC	CASSLQGGYTF
NA	TRBV5-6	TRBJ2-7	14	NA	TGTGCCAGCAGCTTGGACGGGAGCTCCTACGAGCAGTACTTC	CASSLDGSSYEQYF
TRBD2	TRBV5-6	TRBJ2-3	14	NA	TGTGCCAGCAGCCCGGGGGGGCCGGGAGATACGCAGTATTTT	CASSPGGPGDTQYF
NA	TRBV12-3/TRBV12-4	TRBJ1-1	13	NA	TGTGCCAGCAGCCTAGGGGGGAACACTGAAGCTTTCTTT	CASSLGGNTEAFF
NA	TRBV18	TRBJ2-7	16	NA	TGTGCCAGCTCAGACTCTGGGGACACGACGGTCGGTGAGCAGTACTTC	CASSDSGDTTVGEQYF
NA	TRBV18	TRBJ2-2	14	NA	TGTGCCAGCTCACCGACAGGGAACACCGGGGAGCTGTTTTTT	CASSPTGNTGELFF
NA	TRBV10-3	TRBJ1-2	14	NA	TGTGCCATCACCCCCGCGGGGGAAAACTATGGCTACACCTTC	CAITPAGENYGYTF
NA	TRBV5-5	TRBJ1-1	12	NA	TGTGCCAGCAGCGCGGACAGCCCGCGAGCTTTCTTT	CASSADSPRAFF
NA	TRBV29-1	TRBJ1-1	13	NA	TGCAGCGCTGTGACAGGCGCCCCCCCTGAAGCTTTCTTT	CSAVTGAPPEAFF
NA	TRBV10-3	TRBJ2-7	15	NA	TGTGCCATCAGTACCGGGAGCCTCCGGGTCTACGAGCAGTACTTC	CAISTGSLRVYEQYF
NA	TRBV29-1	TRBJ1-2	13	NA	TGCAGCGTTGGATCGAACGGTCGCTATGGCTACACCTTC	CSVGSNGRYGYTF
TRBD2	TRBV7-6	TRBJ2-3	16	NA	TGTGCCAGCAGCTTAGCTTCGCGGGGGGGCACAGATACGCAGTATTTT	CASSLASRGGTDTQYF
NA	TRBV5-1	TRBJ1-4	14	NA	TGCGCCAGCAGCTTGGGGACAGACAATGAAAAACTGTTTTTT	CASSLGTDNEKLFF
TRBD1	TRBV18	TRBJ1-1	17	NA	TGTGCCAGCTCACCGCCCGGGACAGGGAACCTGAACACTGAAGCTTTCTTT	CASSPPGTGNLNTEAFF